Sequencing of this T cell receptor beta chain was carried out in a study of OX40 agonist ivuxolimab in advanced cancers. Study in general: The dose of intravenous ivuxolimab that patients received every 2 weeks ranged from 0.01 to 10 mg/kg. Prior therapy, whether anti-PD-1, anti-PD-L1 or anti-CTLA-4, was allowed, and roughly 40% had some. Among those enrolled, mean age was about 58 years (range roughly 23 to 85) and roughly 84% were male.

CDR1 is SGHRS, CDR2 YFSETQ, per germline. The CDR3 runs 16 residues. Trimming pared 2 bases from V and 0 bases from J, leaving 12 bases between. As regards this clone: Its specificity is unknown.

Overall study results and limits: CD4+ and CD8+ T cells in blood underwent clonal expansion by week 6 at 0.1 to 3.0 mg/kg.

Assay: immunoSEQ multiplex PCR; the TCRdb copy retains only in-frame clones and omits some. The table lists around 76,000 clones, roughly 85% of them singletons. The rearrangement joins TRBV5-1 to TRBJ2-1, with D maybe TRBD1 (6 bases). This receptor was identified in an adult with an advanced solid tumor such as melanoma, head and neck, liver or kidney cancer. This sample comprised CD4+ or CD8+ T cells sorted from blood, obtained in a trial of the OX40 agonist ivuxolimab. CDR3 in DNA: TGCGCCAGCAGCTTACAGGGATCTTACTCCTACAATGAGCAGTTCTTC. Amino acids: CASSLQGSYSYNEQFF.